This T cell receptor (beta chain) was sequenced for a study of cytomegalovirus exposure and HLA in healthy donors. Study-level results: Associated with HLA alleles at 0.05 false discovery rate in a later analysis were fewer than 20,000 TCR beta sequences. Across donors, sequencing depth was assumed by presence/absence analyses to be roughly uniform. Three chains linked to CMV were shown in vitro to be specific for CMV antigens. Clonal expansion, a later analysis showed, was greater in HLA-associated TCR beta chains than in equally common others.

V was clipped by 5 bases and J by 5 bases, with 18 bases between them. This CDR3 is built from 16 residues. Per the germline V gene, CDR1 is MGHRA and CDR2 is YSYEKL. The PCR had 60 Vbeta and 13 Jbeta primers. TCRdb's copy holds only in-frame clones and misses some; the assay was immunoSEQ multiplex PCR. Among over 120,000 clones listed, around 79% were seen once. In the case of this clone: The antigen is not known.

This sequence originates from a male donor in good health and CMV-seronegative. Sequenced: PBMCs. This chain uses TRBV4-1 with TRBJ1-4; D is ambiguous. Here the CDR3 reads CASSSREASANEKLFF. CDR3 DNA: TGCGCCAGCAGCTCCCGGGAAGCCTCGGCGAATGAAAAACTGTTTTTT.